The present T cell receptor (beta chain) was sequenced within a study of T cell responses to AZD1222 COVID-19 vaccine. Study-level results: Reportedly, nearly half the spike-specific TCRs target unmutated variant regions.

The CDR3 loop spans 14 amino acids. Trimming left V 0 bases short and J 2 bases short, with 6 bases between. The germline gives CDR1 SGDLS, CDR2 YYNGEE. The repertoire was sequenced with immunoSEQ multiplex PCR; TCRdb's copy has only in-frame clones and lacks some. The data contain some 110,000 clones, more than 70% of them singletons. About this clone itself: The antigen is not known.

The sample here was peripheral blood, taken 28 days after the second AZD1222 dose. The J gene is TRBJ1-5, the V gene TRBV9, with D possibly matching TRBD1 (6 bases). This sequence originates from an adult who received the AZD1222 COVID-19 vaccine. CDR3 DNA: TGTGCCAGCAGCGTAGGGACAGGCAATCAGCCCCAGCATTTT. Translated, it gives CASSVGTGNQPQHF.